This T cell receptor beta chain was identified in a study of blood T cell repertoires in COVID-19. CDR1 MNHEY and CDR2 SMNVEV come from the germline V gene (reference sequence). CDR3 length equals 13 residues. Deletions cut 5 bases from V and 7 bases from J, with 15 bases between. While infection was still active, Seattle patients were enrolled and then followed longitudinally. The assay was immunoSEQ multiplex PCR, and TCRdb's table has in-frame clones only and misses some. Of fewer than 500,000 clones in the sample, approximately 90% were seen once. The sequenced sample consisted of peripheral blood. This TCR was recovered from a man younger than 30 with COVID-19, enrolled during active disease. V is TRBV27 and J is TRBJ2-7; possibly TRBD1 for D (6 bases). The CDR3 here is CASSGQTTGEQYF. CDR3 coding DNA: TGTGCCAGCAGTGGACAGACTACAGGAGAGCAGTACTTC.